This TCR beta chain is drawn from a study of OX40 agonist ivuxolimab in advanced cancers. Libraries were prepared by immunoSEQ multiplex PCR; TCRdb keeps only in-frame clonotypes and omits some of them. The table has about 89,000 clones, 90% to 95% seen once. Germline V gene data show CDR1 as LGHNA and CDR2 as YSLEER. This CDR3 is 20 amino acids long. V lost 0 bases and J lost 4; bases outside the gene matches: 11. This specimen was CD4+ or CD8+ T cells sorted from blood, taken in a trial of the OX40 agonist ivuxolimab. The V call is TRBV4-3, the J call TRBJ2-3; 15 bases match TRBD2. This TCR was sampled from an adult with an advanced solid tumor such as melanoma, head and neck, liver or kidney cancer. The CDR3 coding sequence is TGCGCCAGCAGCCAAGAGCGGAGGACTAGCGGGAGGGGAGAGGCAGATACGCAGTATTTT. The encoded protein is CASSQERRTSGRGEADTQYF.